The 21 T cell receptor beta chains listed next were all sequenced from one sample in a study of T cells in Graves' hyperthyroidism and ophthalmopathy. Amplified TCR beta CDR3 regions derived from RNA transcripts. The HTBI primer set drove a first-round RT-PCR of the TCR CDR3. Each CDR3 protein gets one entry after TCRdb re-called the multiplex PCR reads with MiXCR. Among a few hundred thousand distinct CDR3 sequences listed, 22% were seen once. Sequencing was performed on blood. These receptors originate from a woman between 65 and 79 years old with Graves' ophthalmopathy.

The chain recombines TRBV30 with TRBJ2-7, with D tentatively TRBD1 or TRBD2 (5 bases each). Germline values: CDR1 GTSNPN, CDR2 SVGIG (reference sequence). This CDR3 is 12 amino acids long. Trimming shortened V by 1 base and J by 9 bases, and 13 bases separated the two germline ends. CDR3 amino acids: CAWSGGSGGQYF. CDR3 DNA sequence: TGTGCCTGGAGTGGGGGGAGCGGCGGGCAGTACTTC.

This clonotype was recorded a few times. This chain joins TRBV19 and TRBJ1-4; TRBD1 aligns across 9 bases. Trimming cost V 6 bases and J 4 bases; bases outside gene matches: 3. This CDR3 spans 14 amino acids. Germline V gene sequence: CDR1 LNHDA, CDR2 SQIVND (reference sequence). The CDR3 coding sequence is TGTGCCAGTAGCGGGACAGGGAGTAATGAAAAACTGTTTTTT. Its translation is CASSGTGSNEKLFF. The full variable domain, its missing parts supplied by reference TRBV19 and TRBJ1-4, is DGGITQSPKYLFRKEGQNVTLSCEQNLNHDAMYWYRQDPGQGLRLIYYSQIVNDFQKGDIAEGYSVSREKKESFPLTVTSAQKNPTAFYLCASSGTGSNEKLFFGSGTQLSVL.

V and J are TRBV12-5 and TRBJ2-2; D not certain. V was clipped by 0 bases and J by 0 bases, with 8 bases between them. The CDR3 totals 16 residues. Per germline, CDR1 LGHNT and CDR2 FRNRAP. The CDR3 spells CASGLVRATNTGELFF. The CDR3 region has the DNA TGTGCTAGTGGTTTGGTACGTGCAACGAACACCGGGGAGCTGTTTTTT.

This clonotype was recorded many times. This rearrangement joins TRBV10-3 to TRBJ2-2; 11 bases line up with TRBD2. Germline trimming cut 10 bases from V and 7 bases from J; bases unmatched to any gene: 8. Germline CDR1 and CDR2: ENHRY and SYGVKD. The CDR3 is 14 amino acids. The CDR3 is CASRKTSGIGELFF. The CDR3 DNA reads TGTGCCAGCCGGAAGACTAGCGGGATCGGGGAGCTGTTTTTT.

This clonotype was recorded many times. The chain couples TRBV7-2 to TRBJ2-1; 8 bases align to TRBD1. V lost 5 bases to trimming and J lost 7 bases; unmatched junction nucleotides: 10. The germline CDR1 and CDR2 sequences are SGHTA and FQGNSA. The CDR3 covers 15 residues. CDR3 bases: TGTGCCAGCAGCGCGAGGACAGGGTTGGTAAATGAGCAGTTCTTC. Translation: CASSARTGLVNEQFF.

The table lists this clonotype with many counts. The gene calls are TRBV28 and TRBJ2-1, with 13 bases lining up with TRBD2. J was trimmed by 7 bases and V by 4 bases; bases with no gene match: 13. The germline V gene encodes CDR1 MDHEN and CDR2 SYDVKM. The CDR3 has 18 residues. The CDR3 DNA sequence: TGTGCCAGCAGTTCCTTATCACTACTAGCGGGAGGGCCGAATGAGCAGTTCTTC. Encoded protein: CASSSLSLLAGGPNEQFF.

This rearrangement joins TRBV7-9 to TRBJ1-2; 9 nucleotides match TRBD1. Germline CDR1 SEHNR, CDR2 FQNEAQ (reference sequence). V shed 2 bases, J shed 7 bases, and the junction held 5 bases outside the gene matches. The CDR3 spans 14 residues. The CDR3 sequence: CASSLWGQGGGYTF. The CDR3 bases are TGTGCCAGCAGCTTATGGGGACAGGGTGGTGGCTACACCTTC.

This clonotype was seen a handful of times. The genes are TRBV6-1 and TRBJ2-5, with 10 positions matching TRBD1. CDR3 size: 14 residues. V shed 6 bases, J shed 5 bases, and the junction held 6 bases outside the gene matches. Germline V CDR1 and CDR2: MNHNS, SASEGT. The DNA for the CDR3 is TGTGCCAGCAGCAGGGGACAGGGGTGGGAGACCCAGTACTTC. Translating it yields CASSRGQGWETQYF.

This clonotype was seen a handful of times. The chain recombines TRBV20-1 with TRBJ1-5, with TRBD1 as a possible D gene (5 bases). Per germline, CDR1 DFQATT and CDR2 SNEGSKA (reference sequence). V was shortened by 3 bases and J by 3 bases, with 18 bases between the two germline ends. The CDR3 totals 16 residues. In DNA, the CDR3 is TGCAGTGCTAGCAAAGCGCCGCGGACAACCAATCAGCCCCAGCATTTT. It yields the protein CSASKAPRTTNQPQHF.

This clonotype has ten or more counts. The chain links TRBV20-1 to TRBJ2-2; 12 bases are shared with TRBD2. Trimming removed 0 bases from V and 1 base from J; junction bases left unmatched: 3. CDR3 length: 17 residues. CDR1 is DFQATT and CDR2 is SNEGSKA in the germline V gene (reference sequence). The CDR3 loop is CSARELAGGGNTGELFF. The CDR3 DNA sequence: TGCAGTGCTAGAGAACTAGCGGGAGGCGGGAACACCGGGGAGCTGTTTTTT.

This clonotype was detected only a few times. The chain uses TRBV7-3 and TRBJ1-1; no firm D call. Germline V gives CDR1 SGHTA, CDR2 FQGTGA. This CDR3 is built from 16 residues. The germline V and J ends were trimmed by 8 bases and 2 bases, with 21 bases remaining between them. This chain's CDR3 is CASYRRPWRNNTEAFF. The CDR3 bases are TGTGCCAGCTATCGTCGCCCATGGAGGAATAACACTGAAGCTTTCTTT.

There are many counts of this clonotype. The genes are TRBV2 and TRBJ2-7; 7 bases fit TRBD2. The germline V gene encodes CDR1 SNHLY and CDR2 FYNNEI. The CDR3 has 13 residues. V lost 8 bases, J lost 5 bases, and 9 bases stayed unmatched. CDR3: CASGRDFLDEQYF. The DNA of the CDR3 is TGTGCCAGCGGGAGGGACTTTCTCGACGAGCAGTACTTC.

This clonotype showed up many times. The chain uses TRBV12-3 or TRBV12-4 and TRBJ2-5; TRBD1 aligns across 8 bases. V gave up 4 bases and J gave up 5 bases; unmatched junction bases: 0. The CDR3 consists of 12 residues. The DNA of the CDR3 is TGTGCCAGCAGTTACAGGGGGGAGACCCAGTACTTC. Protein product: CASSYRGETQYF.

Details on this clonotype: Germline is not matched at one junction end, which may reflect a read error. The rearrangement uses TRBV7-9 and TRBJ2-5, with no clear D. The CDR3 loop spans 14 amino acids. In germline, CDR1 is SEHNR, CDR2 FQNEAQ (reference sequence). CDR3 DNA: TGCGCCAGCAGCCATACCCCAATTGTGGAGACCCAGTACTTC. It codes for CASSHTPIVETQYF.

This clonotype was recorded a few times. The rearrangement joins TRBV9 to TRBJ1-6, with 7 bases matching TRBD1. The CDR3 sequence is 14 residues long. The ends lost 4 bases at V and 9 bases at J; junction bases unmatched: 7. Germline CDR1 is SGDLS and CDR2 is YYNGEE. The CDR3 region has the DNA TGTGCCAGCAGCTTACAGGGGTTCGGTTCACCCCTCCACTTT. This codes for CASSLQGFGSPLHF.

The V call is TRBV30, the J call TRBJ1-5; D not certain. There are 13 residues in the CDR3. The V gene's germline CDR1 is GTSNPN and CDR2 SVGIG (reference sequence). Trimming cost V 0 bases and J 8 bases, with 11 bases left between them. In nucleotides, the CDR3 is TGTGCCTGGAGTGTCCAGGATATGGAGCCCCAGCATTTT. Residues: CAWSVQDMEPQHF.

This clonotype came up a few times. In DNA, the CDR3 is TGTGCCAGCAGCTTAACCGTCCTAAAGAACACTGAAGCTTTCTTT. Residues: CASSLTVLKNTEAFF. The chain carries TRBV11-2 and TRBJ1-1; D unclear. V shed 2 bases and J shed 1 base, with 11 bases lying between them. Germline lookup yields CDR1 SGHAT and CDR2 FQNNGV. The CDR3 sequence is 15 residues long.

This clonotype was detected only a few times. V is TRBV3-1 and J is TRBJ2-7; possible D gene TRBD1, 5 bases. Germline V lookup: CDR1 LGHDT, CDR2 YNNKEL (reference sequence). The CDR3 is 11 amino acids. The germline V and J ends were trimmed by 4 bases and 7 bases, with 8 bases remaining between them. CDR3 protein: CASSLWTEQYF. CDR3 nucleotides: TGTGCCAGCAGCCTATGGACAGAGCAGTACTTC.

This clonotype was found a few times. V is TRBV27 and J is TRBJ2-3, with 8 bases lining up with TRBD2. The junction had 12 bases not matched to a gene; V was cut back by 4 bases and J by 3 bases. Germline lookup yields CDR1 MNHEY and CDR2 SMNVEV (reference sequence). The CDR3 sequence is 17 residues long. CDR3 DNA: TGTGCCAGCAGTTCCACTCCGGGACTAGTAAGAACAGATACGCAGTATTTT. Residues: CASSSTPGLVRTDTQYF.

This clonotype was observed a handful of times. This rearrangement joins TRBV20-1 to TRBJ2-3; possibly TRBD1 or TRBD2 for D (8 bases each). Germline V gives CDR1 DFQATT, CDR2 SNEGSKA (reference sequence). V was clipped by 0 bases and J by 9 bases, with 19 bases between them. CDR3 size: 15 residues. The CDR3 DNA reads TGCAGTGCTAGAGATCCTGGACAGGGACTAGGGACGCAGTATTTT. It encodes CSARDPGQGLGTQYF.

As to this clonotype: Mismatch with germline at one junction end may stem from a read error. The chain couples TRBV7-2 to TRBJ2-7, with 8 bases aligning to TRBD1. Germline CDR1 reads SGHTA; CDR2 reads FQGNSA. This CDR3 has 15 residues. CDR3 DNA sequence: TGTGCCAGCAGCTCAGACAGGGGAAGCTCCTACGAGCAGCACTTC. Translated, it gives CASSSDRGSSYEQHF.